This record concerns one T cell receptor (beta chain) sequence. This sample stems from a study of T cell responses to AZD1222 COVID-19 vaccine. Sequencing was performed with immunoSEQ multiplex PCR; in TCRdb, only in-frame clones are kept and a portion is missing. The repertoire has 150,000 to 200,000 clones, 91% of them found once; the top ten carry 1.5% to 2%. The CDR3 has 14 residues. The germline gives CDR1 SEHNR, CDR2 FQNEAQ (reference sequence). Trimming removed 5 bases at V and 3 bases at J, with 11 bases between. This TCR derives from an adult in good health. Sequenced material: peripheral blood, taken on day 0 of AZD1222 vaccination. This sequence joins TRBV7-9 and TRBJ1-5; no definite D call. CDR3 in DNA: TGTGCCAGCAGCCCAGAGTCTCCCAATCAGCCCCAGCATTTT. This gives the protein CASSPESPNQPQHF.